Sequencing of this T cell receptor (beta chain) was carried out in a study of blood T cell repertoires in COVID-19. Study-level information: From the United States, Italy and Spain came samples of acute and convalescent COVID-19. In each case, the material was cDNA or gDNA derived from T cells, B-cell-depleted T cells, or PBMCs.

This clone was counted a single time. In the source study's methods: Cell counts per sample came from amplifying reference gene primers. Some clones are missing from TCRdb's copy, which holds only in-frame ones; the method was immunoSEQ multiplex PCR. For V, J and clone size, that table is used; D and trimming come from the DNA. This sample has about 80,000 clones, with roughly 87% found just once. The V gene's germline CDR1 is LNHDA and CDR2 SQIVND (reference sequence). The ends were cut back, 6 bases at V and 6 bases at J, with 12 bases in the middle. The CDR3 covers 13 residues. The sequence came from a man between 65 and 85 years old with acute or convalescent COVID-19. Input material: peripheral blood. This chain connects TRBV19 to TRBJ1-5; D is undetermined. The CDR3: CASSLEARQPQHF. CDR3 bases: TGTGCCAGTAGCCTCGAAGCCCGTCAGCCCCAGCATTTT.